This T cell receptor beta chain was identified during a study of blood T cells in healthy people across ages. Trimming stripped 3 bases from V and 3 bases from J, with 12 bases between. This CDR3 is 15 amino acids long. Germline V gives CDR1 MNHNY, CDR2 SVGAGI (reference sequence). A J-beta primer mix and a sample-barcoded 5' primer were used in a second PCR of roughly 7 to 12 cycles. TCRdb analysed the 5' RACE reads with MiXCR anew, one entry per CDR3 protein. The repertoire holds about 1.1 million distinct CDR3 sequences, with 35% to 40% as singletons. This receptor was obtained from a man aged 18 to 29 in good health. The sample comprised blood. This chain joins TRBV6-6 and TRBJ1-5, with D uncertain. CDR3 sequence: CASSYGRPINQPQHF. In DNA, the CDR3 is TGTGCCAGCAGTTATGGCAGGCCCATCAATCAGCCCCAGCATTTT.